This T cell receptor beta chain was sequenced in a study of blood T cell repertoires in COVID-19. Overall study context: COVID-19 samples, acute and convalescent, were from the United States, Italy and Spain. T cells, B-cell-depleted T cells, or PBMCs supplied cDNA or gDNA.

Per the original methods: Amplification of reference gene primers provided the estimated nucleated cell counts. Sequencing was performed with immunoSEQ multiplex PCR; in TCRdb, only in-frame clones are kept and a portion is missing. V and J calls and clone size are those listed in that table; D and trimming were worked out from the DNA. This table has 120,000 or so clones, roughly four fifths appearing once. Germline assignment: CDR1 MNHEY and CDR2 SVGEGT. The CDR3 is made up of 13 amino acids. Trimming removed 5 bases from V and 4 bases from J, with 11 bases in between. Seattle patient enrollment occurred during active infection, with longitudinal follow-up thereafter.

What was sequenced was peripheral blood. This receptor was obtained from a man under 40 with COVID-19, enrolled during active disease. The rearrangement uses TRBV6-2 or TRBV6-3 and TRBJ1-1, with a weak D call TRBD1 (5 bases). In nucleotides, the CDR3 is TGTGCCAGCAGTCAAGGGGATGGCACTGAAGCTTTCTTT. It translates to CASSQGDGTEAFF.